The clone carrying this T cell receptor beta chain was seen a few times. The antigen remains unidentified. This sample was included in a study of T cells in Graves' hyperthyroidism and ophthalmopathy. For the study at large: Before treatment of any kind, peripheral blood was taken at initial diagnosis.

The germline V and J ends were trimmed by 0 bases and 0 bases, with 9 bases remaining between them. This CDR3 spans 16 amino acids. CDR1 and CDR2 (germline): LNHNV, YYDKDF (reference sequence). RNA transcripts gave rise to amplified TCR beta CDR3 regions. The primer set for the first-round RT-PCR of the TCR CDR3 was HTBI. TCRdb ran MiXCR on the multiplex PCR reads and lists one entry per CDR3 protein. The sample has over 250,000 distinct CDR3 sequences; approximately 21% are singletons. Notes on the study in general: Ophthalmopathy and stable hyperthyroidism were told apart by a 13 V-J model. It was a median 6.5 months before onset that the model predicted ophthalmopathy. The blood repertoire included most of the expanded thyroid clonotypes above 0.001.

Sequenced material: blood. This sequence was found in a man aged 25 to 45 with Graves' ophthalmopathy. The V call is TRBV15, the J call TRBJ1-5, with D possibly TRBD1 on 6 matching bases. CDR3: CATSRERDTSNQPQHF. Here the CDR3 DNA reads TGTGCCACCAGCAGAGAAAGGGACACTAGCAATCAGCCCCAGCATTTT. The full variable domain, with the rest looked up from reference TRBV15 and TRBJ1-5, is DAMVIQNPRYQVTQFGKPVTLSCSQTLNHNVMYWYQQKSSQAPKLLFHYYDKDFNNEADTPDNFQSRRPNTSFCFLDIRSPGLGDTAMYLCATSRERDTSNQPQHFGDGTRLSIL.